The following is a T cell receptor beta chain sequence with its context. Its target is unknown. Time point: newly diagnosed GD, antithyroid drugs for less than 3 months. Making the TCR library involved RNA that had been extracted from PBMCs. The sample is drawn from a study of regulatory T cells in long-lasting Graves disease. General study results and limits: Patients with persistent disease shared under 3,500 public clonotypes, outpacing the roughly 970 shared by new patients.

The TCR beta library used iRepertoire HTBI primers with Arm-PCR amplification of CDR3. TCRdb processed the multiplex PCR reads anew with MiXCR; each CDR3 protein has one entry. The repertoire consists of some 600,000 distinct CDR3 sequences, with about 16% occurring once and the leading ten covering more than 10%. V lost 4 bases to trimming and J lost 6 bases; unmatched junction nucleotides: 9. Germline CDR1 SGHDT, CDR2 YYEEEE. The CDR3 spans 14 residues. These data were also reused for a study on T cells in Graves' hyperthyroidism and ophthalmopathy.

The specimen was peripheral blood mononuclear cells (PBMCs), collected at new diagnosis, from a patient treated with antithyroid drugs. The gene calls are TRBV5-6 and TRBJ1-1; 7 bases are a match to TRBD1. This TCR derives from a young man with Graves disease. The CDR3 DNA sequence: TGTGCCAGCAGCGCGACAGGGATGGGCTCTGAAGCTTTCTTT. It is translated as CASSATGMGSEAFF.